These 14 T cell receptor beta chains were all obtained from the same sample, sequenced in a study of OX40 agonist ivuxolimab in advanced cancers. Assay: immunoSEQ multiplex PCR; the TCRdb copy retains only in-frame clones and omits some. The table includes under 70,000 clones, roughly 81% detected once. The sample here was CD4+ or CD8+ T cells sorted from blood, taken in a trial of the OX40 agonist ivuxolimab. Receptor source: an adult with an advanced solid tumor such as melanoma, head and neck, liver or kidney cancer.

The rearrangement uses TRBV6-1 and TRBJ2-5; weak D call: TRBD1 (5 bases). Deletions cut 11 bases from V and 4 bases from J, with 20 bases between. Germline CDR1 reads MNHNS; CDR2 reads SASEGT. This CDR3 region has 14 residues. CDR3 residues: CAAGRIGARETQYF. In DNA, the CDR3 is TGTGCCGCCGGACGAATTGGGGCCCGAGAGACCCAGTACTTC.

The V call is TRBV19, the J call TRBJ1-2; 9 bases are shared with TRBD1. This CDR3 has 14 amino acids. J lost 1 base, V lost 7 bases, and 4 bases had no gene match. Germline V CDR1 and CDR2: LNHDA, SQIVND (reference sequence). As DNA, the CDR3 is TGTGCCAGTACCCCGGACAGGGGTAACTATGGCTACACCTTC. This translates into CASTPDRGNYGYTF.

The genes are TRBV7-2 and TRBJ1-2; D perhaps matches TRBD1 (6 bases). This CDR3 comprises 16 residues. Germline assignment: CDR1 SGHTA and CDR2 FQGNSA. Trimming removed 4 bases at V and 0 bases at J, with 15 bases between. The CDR3 loop reads CASSWETGTPNYGYTF. CDR3 DNA sequence: TGTGCCAGCAGCTGGGAGACAGGCACACCTAACTATGGCTACACCTTC.

The rearrangement uses TRBV6-1 and TRBJ2-3; unclear D gene. This CDR3 has 14 residues. Per the germline V gene, CDR1 is MNHNS and CDR2 is SASEGT. The V end lost 6 bases, the J end lost 0 bases, and 10 bases lay between the germline ends. The CDR3 spells CASSWEGSTDTQYF. CDR3 sequence (DNA): TGTGCCAGCAGCTGGGAAGGTAGCACAGATACGCAGTATTTT.

The chain is built from TRBV14 and TRBJ2-5; no clear D gene. This CDR3 region has 13 residues. Germline CDR1 and CDR2: SGHDN and FVKESK. The V and J ends lost 4 bases and 5 bases respectively, with 11 bases between them. CDR3 region: CASSRAGSETQYF. In nucleotides, the CDR3 is TGTGCCAGCAGCCGGGCCGGTTCGGAGACCCAGTACTTC.

This chain joins TRBV7-2 and TRBJ1-2, with a tentative D call TRBD1 (6 bases). The CDR3 length is 14 residues. The ends were cut back, 5 bases at V and 6 bases at J, with 16 bases in the middle. CDR1 is SGHTA and CDR2 is FQGNSA in the germline V gene. CDR3 coding DNA: TGTGCCAGCAGCCCCCGGGACAACATTAATGGCTACACCTTC. Residues: CASSPRDNINGYTF.

The rearrangement links TRBV10-3 to TRBJ2-3; D is ambiguous. The V end lost 6 bases, the J end lost 0 bases, and 10 bases lay between the germline ends. The CDR3 totals 14 residues. Looked up from germline, CDR1 is ENHRY and CDR2 is SYGVKD. The CDR3 sequence: CAIRQSESTDTQYF. CDR3 bases: TGTGCCATCAGACAGTCGGAAAGCACAGATACGCAGTATTTT.

The gene calls are TRBV5-6 and TRBJ2-5, with unresolved D. Deletions cut 3 bases from V and 0 bases from J, with 6 bases between. This CDR3 region has 13 residues. The germline CDR1 and CDR2 sequences are SGHDT and YYEEEE. The CDR3 loop reads CASSSVDQETQYF. DNA for the CDR3: TGTGCCAGCAGCTCTGTGGACCAAGAGACCCAGTACTTC.

With respect to this clone: An end of the junction differs from the germline gene, which may be a read error. This chain uses TRBV27 with TRBJ2-3; D tentatively reads TRBD1 or TRBD2 (6 bases each). The V gene's germline CDR1 is MNHEY and CDR2 SMNVEV (reference sequence). The CDR3 extends over 17 amino acids. Here the CDR3 DNA reads TGTGCCAGCAGTTTATCGCAGAGGGGGGTGAACACATATACGCAGTATTTT. It codes for CASSLSQRGVNTYTQYF.

This clone occurred once. This chain joins TRBV7-2 and TRBJ2-2, with 9 bases lining up with TRBD1. The CDR3 is 15 amino acids. Germline CDR1 is SGHTA and CDR2 is FQGNSA. Germline trimming cut 4 bases from V and 6 bases from J; bases unmatched to any gene: 6. CDR3 nucleotides: TGTGCCAGCAGCTCCTCCACAGGGGGCTCCGGGGAGCTGTTTTTT. Protein product: CASSSSTGGSGELFF.

The J gene is TRBJ2-3, the V gene TRBV19; D is perhaps TRBD2 (5 bases). Trimming took 7 bases from V and 4 from J, leaving 9 bases between them. The length of the CDR3 is 12 residues. The germline CDR1 and CDR2 sequences are LNHDA and SQIVND (reference sequence). The CDR3 protein is CASIGGADTQYF. CDR3 in DNA: TGTGCCAGTATTGGAGGAGCAGATACGCAGTATTTT.

This clone was seen a few times. The chain employs TRBV12-5 and TRBJ2-5; D unresolved. This CDR3 spans 13 amino acids. Germline V gives CDR1 LGHNT, CDR2 FRNRAP. Trimming left V 3 bases short and J 5 bases short, with 10 bases between. The DNA of the CDR3 is TGTGCTAGTGGTTTTGCAGTAGGTGAGACCCAGTACTTC. Protein sequence: CASGFAVGETQYF.

This chain connects TRBV5-1 to TRBJ1-2, with TRBD1 identical over 7 bases. Germline assignment: CDR1 SGHRS and CDR2 YFSETQ. V lost 8 bases and J lost 2; bases outside the gene matches: 6. The CDR3 contains 13 residues. The CDR3 DNA reads as TGCGCCAGTAAACGACAGGGAAACTATGGCTACACCTTC. Its translation: CASKRQGNYGYTF.

The V call is TRBV7-8, the J call TRBJ2-3; 7 bases fit TRBD1. The length of the CDR3 is 14 residues. With 0 bases clipped from V and 8 bases from J, the junction kept 5 bases outside the gene matches. The V gene's germline CDR1 is SGHVS and CDR2 FQNEAQ. CDR3 DNA sequence: TGTGCCAGCAGCTTAGCGACAGGGCGGAGTACGCAGTATTTT. Protein: CASSLATGRSTQYF.